This T cell receptor beta chain was sequenced for a study of CXCR3-negative and CXCR3-positive naive CD8 T cells. This CDR3 region has 12 residues. In terms of frequency, this clonotype is medium-sized. No antigen is known for it. The authors made the TRB cDNA libraries by 5' RACE using UMI labels. Reanalyzing the 5' RACE reads, TCRdb keeps one entry per CDR3 protein, without DNA. The sample table sets out some 9,600 distinct CDR3 sequences. Study-wide findings and caveats: The study found that naive CXCR3-negative and CXCR3-positive cells shared TRBV-TRBJ usage, while memory cells differed. Similarly elevated diversity marked both naive subsets, with memory CD8+ cells showing far lower diversity.

Researchers reported sorting every CD8+ T cell subset in triplicate, roughly 300,000 cells per sort. Naive CD8+ T cells had a CD45RO-CCR7+CD27+CD95- phenotype. Specimen: naive CXCR3- CD8+ T cells from blood. Subset in this sample: CD45RO-CCR7+CD27+CD95- naive CD8+ T cells lacking CXCR3 (TNR3-). This sequence was found in a human donor in good health. Some clones in this sample may be carry-over from other donors' samples. V usage is TRBV12-3 or TRBV12-4 and J usage is TRBJ2-5. The CDR3: CASRGLRETQYF.